These 28 T cell receptor beta chains originate from one sample sequenced in a study of OX40 agonist ivuxolimab in advanced cancers. Produced via immunoSEQ multiplex PCR; TCRdb's table is partial and in-frame only. The sample carries about 82,000 clones, 83% recorded once. Sequencing was performed on CD4+ or CD8+ T cells sorted from blood, taken in a trial of the OX40 agonist ivuxolimab. The receptors stem from an adult with an advanced solid tumor such as melanoma, head and neck, liver or kidney cancer.

Only one count was recorded for this clone. The rearrangement uses TRBV5-6 and TRBJ2-1; no clear D. Trimming took off 1 base at V and 5 bases at J, with 10 bases between the two ends. Germline CDR1 SGHDT, CDR2 YYEEEE. The CDR3 loop spans 14 amino acids. The CDR3 coding sequence is TGTGCCAGCAGCTTGTTACTAAACGACAATGAGCAGTTCTTC. It is translated as CASSLLLNDNEQFF.

The chain uses TRBV5-1 and TRBJ2-5; 8 bases map to TRBD2. J was trimmed by 5 bases and V by 3 bases; bases with no gene match: 9. The CDR3 is 15 amino acids. Germline assignment: CDR1 SGHRS and CDR2 YFSETQ. The CDR3 region is CASSSREAGDETQYF. The CDR3 DNA follows: TGCGCCAGCAGCTCCCGGGAAGCGGGGGACGAGACCCAGTACTTC.

The gene calls are TRBV6-5 and TRBJ1-2, with TRBD1 matching over 10 bases. The junction had 6 bases not matched to a gene; V was cut back by 6 bases and J by 8 bases. CDR3 length: 13 residues. Germline loops: CDR1 MNHEY, CDR2 SVGAGI. CDR3 nucleotide sequence: TGTGCCAGCAGGCGGCCGGGACAGGGGGGCTACACCTTC. Its translation is CASRRPGQGGYTF.

V is TRBV7-2 and J is TRBJ1-6; 7 nucleotides line up with TRBD1. From germline, CDR1 is SGHTA and CDR2 FQGNSA. This CDR3 spans 16 amino acids. The V segment lost 3 bases and the J segment 5 bases; nucleotides outside the gene matches: 7. The CDR3 loop is CASSLRAGGDNSPLHF. In DNA form, the CDR3 reads TGTGCCAGCAGCTTGCGGGCAGGGGGAGATAATTCACCCCTCCACTTT.

The V call is TRBV9, the J call TRBJ2-1, with 11 bases identical to TRBD2. V shed 4 bases and J 0 bases; nucleotides not matched to a gene: 12. CDR1 is SGDLS, CDR2 YYNGEE, per germline. This CDR3 has 19 amino acids. CDR3 bases: TGTGCCAGCAGCCTTGGGACTAGCGGAACAATCGGCTCCTACAATGAGCAGTTCTTC. Encoded protein: CASSLGTSGTIGSYNEQFF.

The chain couples TRBV6-5 to TRBJ2-2, with a weak D call TRBD1 (6 bases). Germline V CDR1 and CDR2: MNHEY, SVGAGI. Trimming shortened V by 3 bases and J by 5 bases, and 13 bases separated the two germline ends. This CDR3 spans 15 amino acids. CDR3 protein: CASSYSGHETGELFF. The CDR3 DNA sequence: TGTGCCAGCAGTTATTCGGGACACGAAACCGGGGAGCTGTTTTTT.

CDR3 residues: CASSRVGDSSADEQFF. In DNA form, the CDR3 reads TGTGCCAGCAGCCGCGTTGGGGACAGCTCTGCTGATGAGCAGTTCTTC. The chain couples TRBV5-4 to TRBJ2-1, with 7 nucleotides matching TRBD1. The trim removed 4 bases at V and 8 bases at J, leaving 15 bases unmatched. Germline V lookup: CDR1 SGHNT, CDR2 YYREEE (reference sequence). This CDR3 comprises 16 residues.

This chain joins TRBV10-3 and TRBJ1-4; D gene ambiguous. The V gene's germline CDR1 is ENHRY and CDR2 SYGVKD. This CDR3 is built from 15 residues. The V and J ends lost 0 bases and 7 bases respectively, with 12 bases between them. The CDR3 loop is CAISESSADVEKLFF. The DNA for the CDR3 is TGTGCCATCAGTGAGTCATCAGCAGATGTTGAAAAACTGTTTTTT.

The chain carries TRBV29-1 and TRBJ1-3; 9 bases fit TRBD1. The CDR3 has 14 residues. Trimming took 7 bases from V and 4 from J; bases not matched to a gene: 8. CDR1 is SQVTM and CDR2 is ANQGSEA in the germline V gene. CDR3 in amino acids: CSALQGARGNTIYF. The DNA for the CDR3 is TGCAGCGCATTACAGGGGGCGCGGGGAAACACCATATATTTT.

V is TRBV18 and J is TRBJ1-5; D gene unclear. V was shortened by 2 bases and J by 8 bases, with 16 bases between the two germline ends. The germline V gene has CDR1 KGHSH and CDR2 LQKENI. The CDR3 spans 15 residues. The CDR3 region is CASSPSSGKSEPQHF. CDR3 in DNA: TGTGCCAGCTCACCATCTTCGGGGAAATCGGAGCCCCAGCATTTT. The whole variable domain, filled in from reference TRBV18 and TRBJ1-5, reads NAGVMQNPRHLVRRRGQEARLRCSPMKGHSHVYWYRQLPEEGLKFMVYLQKENIIDESGMPKERFSAEFPKEGPSILRIQQVVRGDSAAYFCASSPSSGKSEPQHFGDGTRLSIL.

The V gene is TRBV9, the J gene TRBJ1-2; TRBD1 aligns across 7 bases. J was trimmed by 3 bases and V by 3 bases; bases with no gene match: 8. Looked up from germline, CDR1 is SGDLS and CDR2 is YYNGEE. This CDR3 is built from 15 residues. CDR3 region: CASSGPTGSYYGYTF. The CDR3, as DNA: TGTGCCAGCAGCGGCCCGACAGGGAGTTACTATGGCTACACCTTC.

The chain is built from TRBV30 and TRBJ1-3; D call uncertain. CDR1 and CDR2 (germline): GTSNPN, SVGIG (reference sequence). V shed 0 bases and J shed 2 bases, with 11 bases lying between them. The CDR3 length is 15 residues. This CDR3 reads CAWSVPGMTGNTIYF. In DNA form, the CDR3 reads TGTGCCTGGAGTGTTCCGGGGATGACTGGAAACACCATATATTTT.

This clone has a single count. This sequence joins TRBV5-4 and TRBJ2-2, with 7 bases aligning to TRBD2. Trimming took 9 bases from V and 6 from J; bases not matched to a gene: 8. CDR1 and CDR2 (germline): SGHNT, YYREEE (reference sequence). The length of the CDR3 is 13 residues. CDR3 residues: CATTTSNPGELFF. CDR3 bases: TGTGCCACCACGACTAGCAATCCCGGGGAGCTGTTTTTT.

The V gene is TRBV19, the J gene TRBJ2-2, with D tentatively TRBD1 (5 bases). V was pared by 3 bases and J by 1 base, with 9 bases between. The CDR3 loop spans 15 amino acids. CDR1 and CDR2 from the germline V gene are LNHDA and SQIVND (reference sequence). This CDR3 reads CASSISRGNTGELFF. Here the CDR3 DNA reads TGTGCCAGTAGTATTAGTAGGGGGAACACCGGGGAGCTGTTTTTT.

This rearrangement joins TRBV29-1 to TRBJ1-1; weak D call: TRBD1 (6 bases). This CDR3 contains 13 residues. Between the trimmed V and J ends, which lost 6 bases and 0 bases, there was a span of 11 bases. Germline CDR1 is SQVTM and CDR2 is ANQGSEA. CDR3 region: CSVGRGVNTEAFF. The CDR3 coding sequence is TGCAGCGTCGGGAGGGGGGTGAACACTGAAGCTTTCTTT.

This clone occurred once. The chain uses TRBV5-5 and TRBJ2-3; the D gene is possibly TRBD2 (7 bases). CDR3 length: 15 amino acids. In germline, CDR1 is SGHKS, CDR2 YYEKEE (reference sequence). Trimming stripped 4 bases from V and 1 base from J, with 13 bases between. The DNA for the CDR3 is TGTGCCAGCAGCGGGGGGGCTTATGGCACAGATACGCAGTATTTT. It codes for CASSGGAYGTDTQYF. The full variable domain, completed using reference TRBV5-5 and TRBJ2-3, is DAGVTQSPTHLIKTRGQQVTLRCSPISGHKSVSWYQQVLGQGPQFIFQYYEKEERGRGNFPDRFSARQFPNYSSELNVNALLLGDSALYLCASSGGAYGTDTQYFGPGTRLTVL.

The gene calls are TRBV5-1 and TRBJ2-3, with D uncertain. The germline V gene encodes CDR1 SGHRS and CDR2 YFSETQ. This CDR3 has 17 residues. Trimming shortened V by 0 bases and J by 0 bases, and 14 bases separated the two germline ends. The CDR3 sequence is CASSLGDRSPSTDTQYF. CDR3 DNA: TGCGCCAGCAGCTTGGGAGACCGGAGCCCTAGCACAGATACGCAGTATTTT. Full variable domain (outside the CDR3, taken from reference TRBV5-1 and TRBJ2-3): KAGVTQTPRYLIKTRGQQVTLSCSPISGHRSVSWYQQTPGQGLQFLFEYFSETQRNKGNFPGRFSGRQFSNSRSEMNVSTLELGDSALYLCASSLGDRSPSTDTQYFGPGTRLTVL.

The chain links TRBV28 to TRBJ1-6; possible D gene TRBD1, 5 bases. Germline V gene data show CDR1 as MDHEN and CDR2 as SYDVKM. The CDR3 totals 13 residues. V lost 8 bases and J lost 7, with 12 bases in between. This chain's CDR3 is CASRQRLNSPLHF. DNA for the CDR3: TGTGCCAGCCGACAGAGACTGAATTCACCCCTCCACTTT. Filled out from reference TRBV28 and TRBJ1-6, the complete variable domain reads DVKVTQSSRYLVKRTGEKVFLECVQDMDHENMFWYRQDPGLGLRLIYFSYDVKMKEKGDIPEGYSVSREKKERFSLILESASTNQTSMYLCASRQRLNSPLHFGNGTRLTVT.

The chain couples TRBV19 to TRBJ2-2; possible D gene TRBD1, 6 bases. The germline V gene encodes CDR1 LNHDA and CDR2 SQIVND (reference sequence). This CDR3 has 14 amino acids. Trimming removed 6 bases from V and 4 bases from J, with 12 bases in between. CDR3 nucleotides: TGTGCCAGTAGAACGGACAGCACCACCGGGGAGCTGTTTTTT. Translation gives CASRTDSTTGELFF.

To note about this clone: Germline is not matched at one junction end, which may reflect a read error. This chain joins TRBV27 and TRBJ2-7; the D gene could be TRBD1 or TRBD2 (5 bases each). The CDR3 consists of 9 residues. Looked up from germline, CDR1 is MNHEY and CDR2 is SMNVEV (reference sequence). CDR3 bases: TGTGCCAGCGGGGGTACCAAGTCCTTC. Its protein is CASGGTKSF.

This clone came up a few times. This chain joins TRBV2 and TRBJ1-1; 8 bases agree with TRBD1. The CDR3 is 14 amino acids. J was trimmed by 3 bases and V by 6 bases; bases with no gene match: 6. Germline CDR1 SNHLY, CDR2 FYNNEI. CDR3 protein: CASRDRVYYTEAFF. The CDR3 region has the DNA TGTGCCAGCAGGGACAGGGTTTACTACACTGAAGCTTTCTTT.

The chain recombines TRBV18 with TRBJ2-7, with TRBD1 matching 9 bases. The CDR3 totals 16 residues. The germline V gene has CDR1 KGHSH and CDR2 LQKENI. Trimming removed 3 bases from V and 0 bases from J; junction bases left unmatched: 6. DNA for the CDR3: TGTGCCAGCTCACCGCAGGGGACAGGGTACTCCTACGAGCAGTACTTC. This codes for CASSPQGTGYSYEQYF. Full variable domain (outside the CDR3, taken from reference TRBV18 and TRBJ2-7): NAGVMQNPRHLVRRRGQEARLRCSPMKGHSHVYWYRQLPEEGLKFMVYLQKENIIDESGMPKERFSAEFPKEGPSILRIQQVVRGDSAAYFCASSPQGTGYSYEQYFGPGTRLTVT.

V is TRBV14 and J is TRBJ1-6; D not resolved. Germline CDR1 is SGHDN and CDR2 is FVKESK. The CDR3 has 13 amino acids. V gave up 5 bases and J gave up 8 bases, with 10 bases separating them. CDR3 protein: CASSARIDSPLHF. As DNA, the CDR3 is TGTGCCAGCAGCGCCCGAATAGATTCACCCCTCCACTTT.

This clone has a handful of counts. V gene TRBV29-1 combines with J gene TRBJ2-5; 7 bases fit TRBD1. From germline, CDR1 is SQVTM and CDR2 ANQGSEA. The J segment lost 0 bases and the V segment lost 5 bases, leaving 6 bases of the junction unmatched. The CDR3 extends over 14 amino acids. The DNA of the CDR3 is TGCAGCGTTAGACCGGGACAGTACCAAGAGACCCAGTACTTC. It encodes CSVRPGQYQETQYF. The full variable domain, completed using reference TRBV29-1 and TRBJ2-5, is SAVISQKPSRDICQRGTSLTIQCQVDSQVTMMFWYRQQPGQSLTLIATANQGSEATYESGFVIDKFPISRPNLTFSTLTVSNMSPEDSSIYLCSVRPGQYQETQYFGPGTRLLVL.

This chain joins TRBV5-1 and TRBJ1-4; D remains unclear. Trimming pared 4 bases from V and 8 bases from J, leaving 12 bases between. This CDR3 has 13 residues. The V gene's germline CDR1 is SGHRS and CDR2 YFSETQ. CDR3 sequence (DNA): TGCGCCAGCAGCCAAAATCGTGGGGAAAAACTGTTTTTT. Translated, it gives CASSQNRGEKLFF. The entire variable domain, with the rest obtained from reference TRBV5-1 and TRBJ1-4, is as follows: KAGVTQTPRYLIKTRGQQVTLSCSPISGHRSVSWYQQTPGQGLQFLFEYFSETQRNKGNFPGRFSGRQFSNSRSEMNVSTLELGDSALYLCASSQNRGEKLFFGSGTQLSVL.

The CDR3: CASSRNTGGYEQYF. The CDR3, as DNA: TGTGCCAGCAGCCGCAATACAGGGGGCTACGAGCAGTACTTC. The V gene is TRBV14, the J gene TRBJ2-7, with 8 bases that match TRBD1. Per the germline V gene, CDR1 is SGHDN and CDR2 is FVKESK. V was pared by 4 bases and J by 3 bases, with 5 bases of the junction left unmatched. The CDR3 loop spans 14 amino acids.

The sample holds one count of this clone. CDR3 sequence reads: CASSLVVGGGTEAFF. CDR3 nucleotides: TGTGCCAGCAGCTTAGTGGTTGGCGGCGGGACTGAAGCTTTCTTT. The V call is TRBV7-2, the J call TRBJ1-1; D ambiguous. The CDR3 covers 15 residues. Germline V gene lookup returns CDR1 SGHTA and CDR2 FQGNSA. V shed 1 base and J shed 5 bases, with 14 bases lying between them.

The rearrangement links TRBV7-6 to TRBJ2-1, with TRBD2 as a possible D gene (5 bases). With 5 bases removed from V and 8 bases from J, the gap between germline ends came to 13 bases. Germline V gives CDR1 SGHVS, CDR2 FNYEAQ. The CDR3 runs to 13 residues. The CDR3 reads CASSPYSGDEQFF. In nucleotides, the CDR3 is TGTGCCAGCAGCCCATACAGCGGTGATGAGCAGTTCTTC.